This TCR beta chain stems from a study of blood T cell repertoires in COVID-19. This clone was seen a few times. The CDR3 runs to 16 residues. The germline V gene encodes CDR1 SNHLY and CDR2 FYNNEI. V dropped 4 bases and J dropped 3; count of bases not matched to a gene: 7. Sequencing was performed with immunoSEQ multiplex PCR; in TCRdb, only in-frame clones are kept and a portion is missing. The table includes roughly 170,000 clones, about 75% detected once. Sequenced material: peripheral blood. The chain combines TRBV2 with TRBJ2-1; TRBD1 agrees at 9 bases. The receptor's source is a woman between 65 and 79 years old with acute or convalescent COVID-19. The CDR3 sequence: CASSAMTGGFYNEQFF. The CDR3 DNA reads TGTGCCAGCAGTGCTATGACAGGGGGGTTCTACAATGAGCAGTTCTTC.